These 26 T cell receptor beta chains came from one sample sequenced in a study of glioma-infiltrating T cells after dendritic cell vaccination. Produced via immunoSEQ multiplex PCR; TCRdb's table is partial and in-frame only. The sample has fewer than 85,000 clones, more than 65% seen once; the top ten hold about 2%. The source material was blood, sampled before dendritic cell vaccination. The receptors originated from a human donor with glioblastoma.

The chain combines TRBV5-1 with TRBJ2-1, with 10 bases aligning to TRBD1. With 4 bases clipped from V and 7 bases from J, the junction kept 8 bases outside the gene matches. The germline CDR1 and CDR2 sequences are SGHRS and YFSETQ. The CDR3 length is 15 residues. CDR3 residues: CASSPGQGSFNEQFF. As DNA, the CDR3 is TGCGCCAGCAGCCCGGGACAGGGGAGTTTTAATGAGCAGTTCTTC.

This rearrangement joins TRBV7-9 to TRBJ2-5; 11 bases are shared with TRBD1. Trimming took 0 bases from V and 4 from J; bases not matched to a gene: 4. Germline V gene sequence: CDR1 SEHNR, CDR2 FQNEAQ (reference sequence). The CDR3 is 16 residues long. CDR3 nucleotides: TGTGCCAGCAGCTTAGCGGGGACAGGGGGAACAGAGACCCAGTACTTC. It encodes CASSLAGTGGTETQYF.

Only a few counts were recorded for this clone. The chain combines TRBV7-6 with TRBJ2-7; 8 bases are shared with TRBD2. V dropped 0 bases and J dropped 1; count of bases not matched to a gene: 2. Germline-derived CDR1 and CDR2 are SGHVS and FNYEAQ. CDR3 length: 15 amino acids. CDR3 sequence: CASSLARGVSYEQYF. The DNA of the CDR3 is TGTGCCAGCAGCTTAGCGCGGGGGGTTTCCTACGAGCAGTACTTC.

Only one count was recorded for this clone. The rearrangement links TRBV5-4 to TRBJ2-1; weak D call: TRBD2 (5 bases). The germline V and J ends were trimmed by 4 bases and 2 bases, with 10 bases remaining between them. This CDR3 is built from 14 residues. Germline V lookup: CDR1 SGHNT, CDR2 YYREEE (reference sequence). The DNA of the CDR3 is TGTGCCAGCAGCGCCCCCGGGGCCTACAATGAGCAGTTCTTC. This encodes CASSAPGAYNEQFF.

Only a few counts were recorded for this clone. The chain is built from TRBV2 and TRBJ1-4, with TRBD1 as a possible D gene (5 bases). Germline CDR1 SNHLY, CDR2 FYNNEI. The CDR3 has 14 residues. Trimming removed 8 bases from V and 7 bases from J, with 17 bases in between. The CDR3 protein is CASSAARVSEKLFF. CDR3 nucleotides: TGTGCCAGCTCCGCCGCCAGGGTTAGTGAAAAACTGTTTTTT.

The CDR3 bases are TGTGCCAGCAGTGAACCTGGGGCATCCTATAATTCACCCCTCCACTTT. Its translation: CASSEPGASYNSPLHF. This chain links TRBV2 with TRBJ1-6; TRBD1 is a possible D gene (5 bases). Germline lookup yields CDR1 SNHLY and CDR2 FYNNEI. The CDR3 is made up of 16 amino acids. The V end lost 2 bases, the J end lost 1 base, and 9 bases lay between the germline ends.

The genes are TRBV5-1 and TRBJ1-1; D might be TRBD1 (6 bases). V was cut by 4 bases and J by 5 bases, with 21 bases left in between. In germline, CDR1 is SGHRS, CDR2 YFSETQ. There are 16 residues in the CDR3. The CDR3 nucleotides are TGCGCCAGCAGCCCCGGCCGGGACACAGCCCTAACTGAAGCTTTCTTT. It translates to CASSPGRDTALTEAFF.

The rearrangement joins TRBV18 to TRBJ1-5; D is undetermined. Germline V gene sequence: CDR1 KGHSH, CDR2 LQKENI. The V gene lost 5 bases and the J gene lost 8 bases, with 19 bases spanning the gap. The CDR3 extends over 15 amino acids. The CDR3 bases are TGTGCCAGCTCAGAGCGGCCGAGTTCCCAAGAGCCCCAGCATTTT. Encoded protein: CASSERPSSQEPQHF.

The CDR3 bases are TGTGCCAGCAGTGACCCCTCAACACCGGGACTAACTTATACCTTCCGGAGTACTGAAGCTTTCTTT. This encodes CASSDPSTPGLTYTFRSTEAFF. The V call is TRBV6-4, the J call TRBJ1-1; tentative D call: TRBD1 (5 bases). The CDR3 totals 22 residues. Trimming cost V 2 bases and J 5 bases, with 36 bases left between them. Germline V gene sequence: CDR1 MRHNA, CDR2 SNTAGT.

The J gene is TRBJ2-7, the V gene TRBV5-1; D might be TRBD1 (6 bases). Germline CDR1 and CDR2: SGHRS and YFSETQ. Trimming shortened V by 4 bases and J by 2 bases, and 13 bases separated the two germline ends. There are 14 residues in the CDR3. The DNA for the CDR3 is TGCGCCAGCAGCATCCAAGGGGACACCTACGAGCAGTACGTC. Protein: CASSIQGDTYEQYV.

In its sample, this clone was seen a few times. The chain has TRBV27 and TRBJ2-7; weak D call: TRBD1 (5 bases). Between the trimmed V and J ends, which lost 5 bases and 1 base, there was a span of 9 bases. This CDR3 has 13 residues. Germline CDR1 is MNHEY and CDR2 is SMNVEV (reference sequence). This CDR3 is CASSPTASYEQYV. CDR3 DNA sequence: TGTGCCAGCAGTCCGACAGCGTCCTACGAGCAGTACGTC.

V usage is TRBV7-2 and J usage is TRBJ1-2; 7 bases map to TRBD1. This CDR3 has 15 amino acids. Germline CDR1 SGHTA, CDR2 FQGNSA. After removal of 2 bases from V and 5 bases from J, the junction contained 8 bases not matched to a gene. CDR3 DNA sequence: TGTGCCAGCAGCTTAAACCAGGGGGGAAAGTATGGCTACACCTTC. This encodes CASSLNQGGKYGYTF.

The V gene is TRBV7-6, the J gene TRBJ2-5, with 8 bases lining up with TRBD1. With 4 bases clipped from V and 5 bases from J, the junction kept 12 bases outside the gene matches. The germline V gene has CDR1 SGHVS and CDR2 FNYEAQ. The CDR3 length is 16 residues. CDR3 DNA: TGTGCCAGCAGCTCTCCGGGGCAGGGGGCCCGGGAGACCCAGTACTTC. This encodes CASSSPGQGARETQYF.

The gene calls are TRBV5-1 and TRBJ1-4; 9 bases fit TRBD1. The CDR3 totals 16 residues. With 1 base clipped from V and 8 bases from J, the junction kept 9 bases outside the gene matches. Germline V gives CDR1 SGHRS, CDR2 YFSETQ. CDR3 nucleotides: TGCGCCAGCAGCTTGTCTGTACAGGGGGCGGCCGAAAAACTGTTTTTT. Its translation is CASSLSVQGAAEKLFF.

Only one count was recorded for this clone. The CDR3 DNA reads TGCGCCAGCAGCTTGGGGGGGCAGGACAATGAGCAGTTCTTC. As protein: CASSLGGQDNEQFF. The J gene is TRBJ2-1, the V gene TRBV5-1; maybe TRBD1 (6 bases). CDR3 length: 14 residues. Trimming shortened V by 0 bases and J by 5 bases, and 9 bases separated the two germline ends. The germline gives CDR1 SGHRS, CDR2 YFSETQ.

The chain has TRBV7-2 and TRBJ2-4, with 11 bases fitting TRBD2. Germline V gene data show CDR1 as SGHTA and CDR2 as FQGNSA. The CDR3 is 15 residues long. V gave up 5 bases and J gave up 1 base; unmatched junction bases: 1. CDR3 in amino acids: CASSASGGAKNIQYF. DNA of the CDR3: TGTGCCAGCAGCGCTAGCGGGGGGGCCAAAAACATTCAGTACTTC.

The rearrangement joins TRBV2 to TRBJ1-2; D unresolved. V lost 3 bases to trimming and J lost 7 bases, with 15 bases between them. The germline CDR1 and CDR2 sequences are SNHLY and FYNNEI. The CDR3 runs to 14 residues. The CDR3 coding sequence is TGTGCCAGCAGTGATCCCGCTTCGAGCTCTGGCTACACCTTC. Protein: CASSDPASSSGYTF.

The chain uses TRBV18 and TRBJ2-7; the match to TRBD2 covers 10 bases. Germline loops: CDR1 KGHSH, CDR2 LQKENI. V lost 3 bases to trimming and J lost 5 bases; unmatched junction nucleotides: 1. The CDR3 has 13 amino acids. This CDR3 reads CASSPGLADEQYF. In DNA, the CDR3 is TGTGCCAGCTCACCTGGACTAGCGGACGAGCAGTACTTC.

A note on this clone: The junction departs from the called germline gene at one end, perhaps through a read error. The genes are TRBV10-3 and TRBJ2-1, with 11 bases lining up with TRBD2. Germline-derived CDR1 and CDR2 are ENHRY and SYGVKD. The CDR3 has 16 amino acids. CDR3 nucleotides: TGTGCCATCAGACCCCCCGGGACTAGCGGTGGGAGTAGGTTGGTCTTC. It is translated as CAIRPPGTSGGSRLVF.

The chain links TRBV2 to TRBJ1-1; TRBD1 might be the D (5 bases). CDR1 is SNHLY and CDR2 is FYNNEI in the germline V gene. V lost 3 bases, J lost 5 bases, and 7 bases lay in between. This CDR3 has 12 amino acids. For the CDR3, the DNA is TGTGCCAGCAGTGAGGGGGGAACTGAAGCTTTCTTT. Protein sequence: CASSEGGTEAFF.

This clone has just a few counts. This chain links TRBV9 with TRBJ2-2, with D perhaps TRBD1 (5 bases). The CDR3 has 19 residues. Germline assignment: CDR1 SGDLS and CDR2 YYNGEE. V lost 1 base and J 1 base, leaving 20 bases between the germline ends. The CDR3 spells CASSVSLGRVLVNTGELFF. In nucleotides, the CDR3 is TGTGCCAGCAGCGTAAGCTTGGGCAGGGTGCTGGTGAACACCGGGGAGCTGTTTTTT.

The chain couples TRBV4-1 to TRBJ2-7; 9 bases fit TRBD1. The CDR3 has 15 amino acids. The germline CDR1 and CDR2 sequences are MGHRA and YSYEKL. Losses at the gene ends were 0 bases for V and 4 bases for J; bases not matched to a gene: 4. The CDR3 DNA follows: TGCGCCAGCAGCCAAGACAACAGGGGGCGATACGAGCAGTACTTC. Translating it yields CASSQDNRGRYEQYF.

This chain connects TRBV19 to TRBJ2-3; D is possibly TRBD1 (6 bases). V dropped 3 bases and J dropped 4 bases, with 14 bases sitting between them. Per germline, CDR1 LNHDA and CDR2 SQIVND (reference sequence). CDR3 length: 15 amino acids. The DNA of the CDR3 is TGTGCCAGTAGTATTGACAGCTCAGGGGCAGATACGCAGTATTTT. Protein: CASSIDSSGADTQYF. The variable domain in full, with the rest retrieved from reference TRBV19 and TRBJ2-3, is DGGITQSPKYLFRKEGQNVTLSCEQNLNHDAMYWYRQDPGQGLRLIYYSQIVNDFQKGDIAEGYSVSREKKESFPLTVTSAQKNPTAFYLCASSIDSSGADTQYFGPGTRLTVL.

This chain joins TRBV6-1 and TRBJ1-2; tentative D call: TRBD1 (6 bases). The V gene lost 8 bases and the J gene lost 8 bases, with 18 bases spanning the gap. The CDR3 spans 13 residues. Looked up from germline, CDR1 is MNHNS and CDR2 is SASEGT. This CDR3 is CASRVPGAWGYTF. CDR3 in DNA: TGTGCCAGCCGCGTACCAGGGGCCTGGGGCTACACCTTC.

The V and J genes are TRBV13 and TRBJ1-6; 8 bases align to TRBD1. The V and J ends lost 3 bases and 2 bases, in that order; junction bases with no gene match: 3. CDR1 PRHDT and CDR2 FYEKMQ come from the germline V gene (reference sequence). This CDR3 spans 16 amino acids. The CDR3 DNA is TGTGCCAGCAGCTTTAGGACAGGGACCTATAATTCACCCCTCCACTTT. This codes for CASSFRTGTYNSPLHF.

As for this clone: In the same sample, other DNA sequences code for this CDR3. The gene calls are TRBV6-5 and TRBJ2-7; tentative D call: TRBD1 (5 bases). The length of the CDR3 is 16 residues. Trimming took off 1 base at V and 2 bases at J, with 15 bases between the two ends. Germline V gene sequence: CDR1 MNHEY, CDR2 SVGAGI. CDR3 bases: TGTGCCAGCAGTTACTATAGGCAGGGTGGACCCTACGAGCAGTACGTC. This gives the protein CASSYYRQGGPYEQYV.